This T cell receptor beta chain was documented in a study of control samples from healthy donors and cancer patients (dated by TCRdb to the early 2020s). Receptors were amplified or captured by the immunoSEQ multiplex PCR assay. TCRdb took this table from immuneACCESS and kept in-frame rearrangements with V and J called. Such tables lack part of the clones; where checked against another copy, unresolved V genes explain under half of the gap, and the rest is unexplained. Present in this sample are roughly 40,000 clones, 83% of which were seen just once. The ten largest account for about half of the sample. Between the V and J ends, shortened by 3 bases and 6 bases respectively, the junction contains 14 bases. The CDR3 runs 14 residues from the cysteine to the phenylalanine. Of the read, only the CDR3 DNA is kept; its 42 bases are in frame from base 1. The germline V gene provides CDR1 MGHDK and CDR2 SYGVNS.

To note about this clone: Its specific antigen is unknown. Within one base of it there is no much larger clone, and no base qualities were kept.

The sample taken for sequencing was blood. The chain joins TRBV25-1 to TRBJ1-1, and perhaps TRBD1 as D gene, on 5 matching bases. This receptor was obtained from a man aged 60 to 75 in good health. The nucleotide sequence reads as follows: TGTGCCAGCAGTGATGAGTTGTGGGGCTCTGAAGCTTTCTTT. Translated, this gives CASSDELWGSEAFF.